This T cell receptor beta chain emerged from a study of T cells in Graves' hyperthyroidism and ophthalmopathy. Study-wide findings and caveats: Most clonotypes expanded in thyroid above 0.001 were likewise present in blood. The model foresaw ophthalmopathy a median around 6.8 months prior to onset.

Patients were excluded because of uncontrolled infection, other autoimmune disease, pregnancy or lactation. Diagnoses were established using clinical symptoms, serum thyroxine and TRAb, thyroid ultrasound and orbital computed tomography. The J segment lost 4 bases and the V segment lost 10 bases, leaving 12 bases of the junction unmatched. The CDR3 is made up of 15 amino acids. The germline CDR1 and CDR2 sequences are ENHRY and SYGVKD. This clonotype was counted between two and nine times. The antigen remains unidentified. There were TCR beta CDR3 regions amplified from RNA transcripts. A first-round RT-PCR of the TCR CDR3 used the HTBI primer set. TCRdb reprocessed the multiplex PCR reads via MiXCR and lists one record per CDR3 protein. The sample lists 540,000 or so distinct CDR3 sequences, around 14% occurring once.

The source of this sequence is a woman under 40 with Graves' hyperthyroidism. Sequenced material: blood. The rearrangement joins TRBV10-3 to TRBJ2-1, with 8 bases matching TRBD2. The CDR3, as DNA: TGTGCCACGATGGACTTAGCGGGATCGTACAATGAGCAGTTCTTC. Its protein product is CATMDLAGSYNEQFF.